This is a list of T cell receptor beta chains from one sample in a study of T cell responses to AZD1222 COVID-19 vaccine. This table comes from immunoSEQ multiplex PCR, and its TCRdb copy is limited to in-frame clones, with some not included. The sample lists approximately 100,000 clones, around nine tenths occurring once. This specimen was peripheral blood, taken on day 0 of AZD1222 vaccination. All receptors come from an adult in good health. Each CDR3 is given with its conserved first and last residue. The order of the fields is CDR3 DNA, CDR3 protein, V gene, CDR3 length, clone size, D gene, J gene. The D gene is left open where the match is weak. Expanded clones get a size class; other rows say once, few or many, or leave the size out.

TGCGCCAGCAGCTTTTCCGGGAATGAGCAGTTCTTC,CASSFSGNEQFF,TRBV5-1,12,.,.,TRBJ2-1
TGTGCCAGCAGCAACACCCGCGGAGGGGGAACTGAAGCTTTCTTT,CASSNTRGGGTEAFF,TRBV7-9,15,.,.,TRBJ1-1
TGCGCCAGCAGCGTAGGGACAGGGACCTACGAGCAGTACTTC,CASSVGTGTYEQYF,TRBV5-1,14,.,TRBD1,TRBJ2-7
TGTGCCAGTAGCCGGGCTGGGCTCTTC,CASSRAGLF,TRBV19,9,.,.,TRBJ2-1
TGTGCCAGTAGCCCGAACAGGGAACCCTCACCCCTCCACTTT,CASSPNREPSPLHF,TRBV19,14,few,.,TRBJ1-6
TGTGCCAGCTCACCACCGGGACAGGGATGGAAAGGCACAGATACGCAGTATTTT,CASSPPGQGWKGTDTQYF,TRBV18,18,.,TRBD1,TRBJ2-3
TGTGCCAGTAGTAACCCCTCAGGGCGGACACGCATGAACACTGAAGCTTTCTTT,CASSNPSGRTRMNTEAFF,TRBV19,18,.,.,TRBJ1-1
TGCAGCGTTGCGGGACAGCAAAGTATTAATGAAAAACTGTTTTTT,CSVAGQQSINEKLFF,TRBV29-1,15,.,TRBD1,TRBJ1-4
TGCGCCAGCAGCTTGGTACAGGGGGCTCGAGTGAACACTGAAGCTTTCTTT,CASSLVQGARVNTEAFF,TRBV5-1,17,.,TRBD1,TRBJ1-1
TGCGCCAGCAGCCAAGAGAGGGGGGACACTGAAGCTTTCTTT,CASSQERGDTEAFF,TRBV4-3,14,.,.,TRBJ1-1
TGTGCCACCAGTGCACCGGGATCAGCAGGGGAAAAACTGTTTTTT,CATSAPGSAGEKLFF,TRBV24-1,15,.,.,TRBJ1-4
TGTGCCAGCAGTAAACAGGGCTCCTACAATGAGCAGTTCTTC,CASSKQGSYNEQFF,TRBV28,14,.,.,TRBJ2-1
TGTGCCAGTAGTATTGGGGGAGACAATCAGCCCCAGCATTTT,CASSIGGDNQPQHF,TRBV19,14,.,.,TRBJ1-5
TGTGCCAGCAGCTCGATCAGAACCCCTTCCACAGATACGCAGTATTTT,CASSSIRTPSTDTQYF,TRBV7-2,16,.,.,TRBJ2-3
TGTGCCAGCAGTTTAGGGGGGGGAGGGCAGCCCCAGCATTTT,CASSLGGGGQPQHF,TRBV28,14,few,.,TRBJ1-5
TGTGCCAGCAGCTTAGATCTGGGATGGAACACTGAAGCTTTCTTT,CASSLDLGWNTEAFF,TRBV11-1,15,.,.,TRBJ1-1
TGTGCCAGCAGTTTGGGTGGGGACTATGGCTACACCTTC,CASSLGGDYGYTF,TRBV9,13,once,.,TRBJ1-2
TGTGCCAGCAGCCCCGGTGGTAGCGGGTTCCCAAAGGAGCAGTACTTC,CASSPGGSGFPKEQYF,TRBV11-2,16,.,TRBD2,TRBJ2-7
TGCGCCAGCAGCTTGGTAGGGACGGCTAACTATGGCTACACCTTC,CASSLVGTANYGYTF,TRBV5-1,15,.,.,TRBJ1-2
TGTGCCAGCAGCTTAGTAGGGGGCGCGAATACTGAAGCTTTCTTT,CASSLVGGANTEAFF,TRBV7-2,15,.,TRBD1,TRBJ1-1
TGTGCCAGCAGCTTCGACAGCTCCTACGAGCAGTACTTC,CASSFDSSYEQYF,TRBV11-3,13,.,.,TRBJ2-7
TGTGCCAGCAGCTTACACGGCACCTACAATGAGCAGTTCTTC,CASSLHGTYNEQFF,TRBV7-9,14,.,.,TRBJ2-1
TGCAGCGTCTCCTTGCTGGGGGGTGGGGATCTACACGACACAGATACGCAGTATTTT,CSVSLLGGGDLHDTDTQYF,TRBV29-1,19,.,.,TRBJ2-3
TGTGCCGGCATCCGAGGGGGGGATGAGCAGTTCTTC,CAGIRGGDEQFF,TRBV7-2,12,.,.,TRBJ2-1
TGTGCCAGTCGAGGGACAGGGTTATTCGTTAATGGCTACACCTTC,CASRGTGLFVNGYTF,TRBV19,15,.,TRBD1,TRBJ1-2